Listed here are 27 T cell receptor beta chains from one sample, sequenced in a study of blood T cell repertoires in COVID-19. Sequencing used immunoSEQ multiplex PCR; TCRdb keeps in-frame clones, though not all of them. Of 400,000 to 500,000 clones listed, more than 80% are singletons. Specimen: peripheral blood. The receptors shown here come from a woman in her twenties or thirties with active or convalescent COVID-19.

This rearrangement joins TRBV5-6 to TRBJ1-1, with D unresolved. With 1 base removed from V and 4 bases from J, the gap between germline ends came to 11 bases. Germline V CDR1 and CDR2: SGHDT, YYEEEE. CDR3 length equals 14 residues. The CDR3 coding sequence is TGTGCCAGCAGCTTGTCTATCCGGGGCACTGAAGCTTTCTTT. The encoded protein is CASSLSIRGTEAFF.

This chain uses TRBV5-4 with TRBJ2-3, with D uncertain. Germline-derived CDR1 and CDR2 are SGHNT and YYREEE (reference sequence). The V gene lost 1 base and the J gene lost 2 bases, with 2 bases spanning the gap. This CDR3 is 12 amino acids long. This CDR3 reads CASSLYTDTQYF. CDR3 in DNA: TGTGCCAGCAGCTTGTACACAGATACGCAGTATTTT.

The genes are TRBV19 and TRBJ1-1; maybe TRBD1 (5 bases). The CDR3 length is 15 residues. The germline V gene encodes CDR1 LNHDA and CDR2 SQIVND (reference sequence). V lost 4 bases, J lost 0 bases, and 12 bases lay in between. The CDR3 region is CASSSVGGVNTEAFF. DNA of the CDR3: TGTGCCAGTAGTAGTGTCGGGGGAGTGAACACTGAAGCTTTCTTT.

This clone has a single count. This chain connects TRBV30 to TRBJ2-7; D is unclear. Trimming cost V 0 bases and J 0 bases, with 12 bases left between them. The CDR3 loop spans 15 amino acids. CDR1 is GTSNPN and CDR2 is SVGIG in the germline V gene (reference sequence). CDR3 sequence: CAWSVMAVSSYEQYF. CDR3 sequence (DNA): TGTGCCTGGAGTGTGATGGCAGTCAGCTCCTACGAGCAGTACTTC.

The V gene is TRBV29-1, the J gene TRBJ2-2; TRBD1 agrees at 9 bases. The junction had 6 bases not matched to a gene; V was cut back by 4 bases and J by 0 bases. Germline assignment: CDR1 SQVTM and CDR2 ANQGSEA. The CDR3 totals 16 residues. The CDR3 DNA reads TGCAGCGTTGTACCCGGGACAGGGCCGAACACCGGGGAGCTGTTTTTT. As protein: CSVVPGTGPNTGELFF.

The CDR3 DNA reads as TGTGCCAGCAGTGTAACTGGTCTGAACACTGAAGCTTTCTTT. Protein product: CASSVTGLNTEAFF. The chain carries TRBV27 and TRBJ1-1; unclear D gene. Trimming removed 5 bases at V and 0 bases at J, with 10 bases between. The CDR3 contains 14 residues. Germline V gene data show CDR1 as MNHEY and CDR2 as SMNVEV (reference sequence).

This clone was observed a handful of times. Written as DNA, the CDR3 is TGCAGCGTGATGGGACAGGAGATTGAAGCTTTCTTT. As protein: CSVMGQEIEAFF. The V and J genes are TRBV29-1 and TRBJ1-1; 8 bases align to TRBD1. CDR3 size: 12 residues. CDR1 and CDR2 from the germline V gene are SQVTM and ANQGSEA. The V gene end was trimmed by 6 bases and the J gene end by 7 bases; junction bases not matched to a gene: 7.

This clone was detected once. V is TRBV15 and J is TRBJ1-5; D unresolved. CDR1 LNHNV and CDR2 YYDKDF come from the germline V gene (reference sequence). The ends were cut back, 3 bases at V and 0 bases at J, with 9 bases in the middle. The CDR3 consists of 15 residues. Here the CDR3 DNA reads TGTGCCACCAGCAGGGAAGACTCTAGCAATCAGCCCCAGCATTTT. Its protein is CATSREDSSNQPQHF.

J is TRBJ1-1 and V is TRBV11-2; no clear D. V lost 0 bases and J lost 4, with 12 bases in between. The V gene's germline CDR1 is SGHAT and CDR2 FQNNGV. The CDR3 has 15 residues. The CDR3: CASSLEVGLGTEAFF. As DNA, the CDR3 is TGTGCCAGCAGCTTAGAGGTGGGCCTTGGCACTGAAGCTTTCTTT.

The chain recombines TRBV6-4 with TRBJ2-3; 7 bases agree with TRBD2. The length of the CDR3 is 15 residues. Germline V CDR1 and CDR2: MRHNA, SNTAGT. The junction had 8 bases not matched to a gene; V was cut back by 6 bases and J by 2 bases. CDR3 residues: CASSVAGGTTDTQYF. The DNA for the CDR3 is TGTGCCAGCAGCGTGGCCGGGGGGACCACAGATACGCAGTATTTT.

The genes are TRBV24-1 and TRBJ2-3, with TRBD2 identical over 13 bases. After removal of 4 bases from V and 2 bases from J, the junction contained 8 bases not matched to a gene. The CDR3 spans 18 residues. In germline, CDR1 is KGHDR, CDR2 SFDVKD. The CDR3: CATSDPRTSGSSTDTQYF. The CDR3 DNA sequence: TGTGCCACCAGTGACCCCCGGACTAGCGGGAGTTCCACAGATACGCAGTATTTT.

The V and J genes are TRBV5-6 and TRBJ1-1; 8 bases match TRBD1. The CDR3 has 15 amino acids. The germline V gene has CDR1 SGHDT and CDR2 YYEEEE. The ends lost 7 bases at V and 1 base at J; junction bases unmatched: 9. The CDR3 sequence is CASRIGDRGNTEAFF. CDR3 sequence (DNA): TGTGCCAGCCGAATAGGAGACAGGGGGAACACTGAAGCTTTCTTT.

This chain connects TRBV6-5 to TRBJ1-1; no definite D call. Germline V gives CDR1 MNHEY, CDR2 SVGAGI. V lost 6 bases and J lost 0, with 11 bases in between. CDR3 length: 14 residues. The CDR3 DNA reads as TGTGCCAGCAGCCGTCTAGCCATGAACACTGAAGCTTTCTTT. This codes for CASSRLAMNTEAFF.

This clone has more than one count but fewer than ten. The chain links TRBV4-2 to TRBJ1-3; no clear D gene. Germline V lookup: CDR1 LGHNA, CDR2 YNFKEQ. V gave up 1 base and J gave up 0 bases, with 7 bases separating them. This CDR3 is 15 amino acids long. The CDR3 nucleotides are TGTGCCAGCAGCCAAGGTTTCATCTCTGGAAACACCATATATTTT. Translation gives CASSQGFISGNTIYF.

The J gene is TRBJ1-2, the V gene TRBV9, with 9 positions matching TRBD1. This CDR3 contains 16 residues. V dropped 3 bases and J dropped 7; count of bases not matched to a gene: 13. The germline CDR1 and CDR2 sequences are SGDLS and YYNGEE. CDR3 sequence: CASSAGVGQGFSGYTF. In DNA, the CDR3 is TGTGCCAGCAGCGCGGGGGTAGGACAGGGGTTCTCTGGCTACACCTTC.

This rearrangement joins TRBV6-5 to TRBJ1-2; D call uncertain. This CDR3 has 15 residues. Germline-derived CDR1 and CDR2 are MNHEY and SVGAGI. The V end lost 8 bases, the J end lost 4 bases, and 20 bases lay between the germline ends. The CDR3 coding sequence is TGTGCCAGCCTCAAGGACGGGAACGCTGGCTATGGCTACACCTTC. It yields the protein CASLKDGNAGYGYTF.

This clone was counted a single time. The rearrangement joins TRBV7-9 to TRBJ1-6; TRBD1 matches 7 bases. This CDR3 is 16 amino acids long. The germline CDR1 and CDR2 sequences are SEHNR and FQNEAQ (reference sequence). V shed 0 bases and J 5 bases; nucleotides not matched to a gene: 4. This chain's CDR3 is CASSLAGQLDNSPLHF. DNA for the CDR3: TGTGCCAGCAGCTTAGCGGGACAGTTAGATAATTCACCCCTCCACTTT.

Regarding this clone: Other DNA sequences of this sample code for an identical CDR3. V is TRBV27 and J is TRBJ2-2; TRBD2 is a possible D gene (6 bases). The CDR3 has 14 amino acids. Between the trimmed V and J ends, which lost 0 bases and 5 bases, there was a span of 7 bases. The germline V gene has CDR1 MNHEY and CDR2 SMNVEV (reference sequence). The CDR3 reads CASSLSRGTGELFF. In DNA form, the CDR3 reads TGTGCCAGCAGTTTATCGCGGGGAACCGGGGAGCTGTTTTTT.

This rearrangement joins TRBV6-5 to TRBJ1-2, with a tentative D call TRBD1 (6 bases). V was trimmed by 6 bases and J by 4 bases, leaving 12 bases between them. The germline V gene encodes CDR1 MNHEY and CDR2 SVGAGI. The CDR3 is 13 residues long. In DNA form, the CDR3 reads TGTGCCAGCAGCGGACAGCACGTCTATGGCTACACCTTC. Residues: CASSGQHVYGYTF.

J is TRBJ1-1 and V is TRBV19, with D maybe TRBD1 (5 bases). Per germline, CDR1 LNHDA and CDR2 SQIVND (reference sequence). The ends were cut back, 7 bases at V and 1 base at J, with 13 bases in the middle. The CDR3 length is 14 residues. The CDR3 is CASTPGGGNTEAFF. Here the CDR3 DNA reads TGTGCCAGTACCCCTGGGGGGGGGAACACTGAAGCTTTCTTT.

V gene TRBV19 combines with J gene TRBJ2-5, with TRBD1 as a possible D gene (6 bases). Trimming stripped 5 bases from V and 4 bases from J, with 11 bases between. The CDR3 spans 13 residues. Germline V gene lookup returns CDR1 LNHDA and CDR2 SQIVND (reference sequence). CDR3 sequence (DNA): TGTGCCAGTAGTGCACAGGGTTTAGAGACCCAGTACTTC. Translation gives CASSAQGLETQYF.

The sample holds one count of this clone. The sample has other DNA sequences that encode this CDR3 too. The chain combines TRBV5-1 with TRBJ1-5; D may be TRBD1 (5 bases). Germline loops: CDR1 SGHRS, CDR2 YFSETQ. V lost 1 base to trimming and J lost 5 bases, with 7 bases between them. CDR3 size: 13 residues. The CDR3 nucleotides read TGCGCCAGCAGCTTGACAGGAGATCAGCCCCAGCATTTT. Translation gives CASSLTGDQPQHF.

The genes are TRBV7-2 and TRBJ1-6; 8 bases are a match to TRBD1. V was clipped by 7 bases and J by 2 bases; unmatched bases: 16. The CDR3 extends over 19 amino acids. Germline V gene lookup returns CDR1 SGHTA and CDR2 FQGNSA. The CDR3 loop is CASTRTGGSPRAYNSPLHF. The CDR3 nucleotides are TGTGCCAGCACTCGAACAGGGGGATCTCCAAGGGCCTATAATTCACCCCTCCACTTT.

The chain uses TRBV13 and TRBJ2-5, with 9 bases fitting TRBD2. Looked up from germline, CDR1 is PRHDT and CDR2 is FYEKMQ (reference sequence). The CDR3 is 15 residues long. Trimming removed 1 base from V and 4 bases from J; junction bases left unmatched: 4. CDR3 region: CASSLAGGGAETQYF. CDR3 bases: TGTGCCAGCAGCTTAGCTGGCGGGGGGGCAGAGACCCAGTACTTC. The variable domain in full, with the rest retrieved from reference TRBV13 and TRBJ2-5, is AAGVIQSPRHLIKEKRETATLKCYPIPRHDTVYWYQQGPGQDPQFLISFYEKMQSDKGSIPDRFSAQQFSDYHSELNMSSLELGDSALYFCASSLAGGGAETQYFGPGTRLLVL.

The V gene is TRBV5-1, the J gene TRBJ2-1, with 8 bases lining up with TRBD2. The CDR3 has 16 amino acids. Germline assignment: CDR1 SGHRS and CDR2 YFSETQ. V was pared by 0 bases and J by 2 bases, with 4 bases of the junction left unmatched. DNA of the CDR3: TGCGCCAGCAGCTTGGCACTAGCGGCCACCTACAATGAGCAGTTCTTC. Translated: CASSLALAATYNEQFF. Full variable domain (rest looked up from reference TRBV5-1 and TRBJ2-1): KAGVTQTPRYLIKTRGQQVTLSCSPISGHRSVSWYQQTPGQGLQFLFEYFSETQRNKGNFPGRFSGRQFSNSRSEMNVSTLELGDSALYLCASSLALAATYNEQFFGPGTRLTVL.

This chain uses TRBV12-3 or TRBV12-4 with TRBJ2-7; D uncertain. Trimming removed 8 bases from V and 3 bases from J, with 14 bases in between. This CDR3 has 13 amino acids. In DNA form, the CDR3 reads TGTGCCAGCTCAATCGACGGCGGCTACGAGCAGTACTTC. Its protein product is CASSIDGGYEQYF.

The genes are TRBV5-4 and TRBJ2-6; TRBD2 is a possible D gene (6 bases). Looked up from germline, CDR1 is SGHNT and CDR2 is YYREEE (reference sequence). The V gene lost 7 bases and the J gene lost 2 bases, with 10 bases spanning the gap. The CDR3 contains 14 residues. The CDR3 nucleotides read TGTGCCAGCTTGACGGGGGCTGGGGCCAACGTCCTGACTTTC. Protein sequence: CASLTGAGANVLTF.